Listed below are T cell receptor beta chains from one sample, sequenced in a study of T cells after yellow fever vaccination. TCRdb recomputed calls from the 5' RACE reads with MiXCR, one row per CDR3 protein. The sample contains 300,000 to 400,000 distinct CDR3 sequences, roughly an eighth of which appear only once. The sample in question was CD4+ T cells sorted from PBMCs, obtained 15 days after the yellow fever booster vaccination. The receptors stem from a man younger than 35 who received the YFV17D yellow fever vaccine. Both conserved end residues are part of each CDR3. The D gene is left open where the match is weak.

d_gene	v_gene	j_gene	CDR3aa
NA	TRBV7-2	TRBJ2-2	CASSLMSGNTGELFF
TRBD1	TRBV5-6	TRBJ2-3	CASSSRDRGDTQYF
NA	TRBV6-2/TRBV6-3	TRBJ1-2	CASRNGEGYGYTF
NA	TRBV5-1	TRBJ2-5	CASSYAPTGHSQETQYF
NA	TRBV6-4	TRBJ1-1	CASSDHSGNTEAFF
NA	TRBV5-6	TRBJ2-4	CASSLWARNIQYF
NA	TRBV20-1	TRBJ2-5	CSARPRTTQETQYF
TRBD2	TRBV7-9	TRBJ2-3	CASSTLAGGTDTQYF
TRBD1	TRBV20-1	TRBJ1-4	CSAPNTGAFNEKLFF
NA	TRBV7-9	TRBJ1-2	CASRREGGYTF
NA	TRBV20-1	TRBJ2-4	CSARDGGQKNIQYF
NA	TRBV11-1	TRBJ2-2	CASSPGTGNTGELFF
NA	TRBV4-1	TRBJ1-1	CASSRGGLGEAFF
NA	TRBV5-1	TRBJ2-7	CASSLRLGSHEQYF
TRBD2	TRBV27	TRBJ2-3	CASKGAPGTSGQSTDTQYF